This T cell receptor (beta chain) was sequenced in a study of blood T cell repertoires in COVID-19. Study-level information: The United States, Italy and Spain provided the acute and convalescent COVID-19 samples. T cells, B-cell-depleted T cells, or PBMCs supplied cDNA or gDNA.

Trimming cost V 2 bases and J 5 bases; bases outside gene matches: 9. Germline loops: CDR1 MNHEY, CDR2 SVGAGI. The CDR3 is 16 amino acids. This clone was observed a single time. Per the authors' pipeline: The assay estimated nucleated cells by amplifying reference gene primers. Repertoires were generated with immunoSEQ multiplex PCR, while TCRdb's copy carries only in-frame clones and drops some. The V and J calls and the clone size are those of that table, but D and trimming were determined from the DNA. The sample carries about 76,000 clones, roughly 85% recorded once. Seattle's enrolled individuals joined amid active infection and were then monitored longitudinally.

The rearrangement links TRBV6-5 to TRBJ1-1; the match to TRBD1 covers 9 bases. Sequencing used peripheral blood. The source is a man in his sixties with COVID-19, enrolled during active disease. DNA of the CDR3: TGTGCCAGCAGTTACACCTCGGGACAGGGAGGGACTGAAGCTTTCTTT. Its protein is CASSYTSGQGGTEAFF.